One and the same sample provided the 15 T cell receptor beta chains below, sequenced in a study of breast tumors, draining lymph nodes, adjacent tissues. Axillary draining lymph nodes of breast cancer patients supplied the node samples. TCRdb called the multiplex PCR reads again in MiXCR, with one record for every CDR3 protein. Among fewer than 150,000 distinct CDR3 sequences listed, approximately 21% were seen once. Sequencing used axillary lymph node tissue. The origin of the receptors is a female donor with breast cancer. Some clones in this sample may be carry-over from other donors' samples.

This clonotype was picked up many times. J is TRBJ2-5 and V is TRBV20-1, with a possible D match to TRBD2 (6 bases). The CDR3 has 13 residues. The V and J ends lost 4 bases and 5 bases respectively, with 14 bases between them. CDR1 and CDR2 (germline): DFQATT, SNEGSKA (reference sequence). Written as DNA, the CDR3 is TGCAGTGCTACCTTCGACAGCGGGGAGACCCAGTACTTC. It translates to CSATFDSGETQYF.

About this clonotype: Being one base from a much bigger clone, this may be a read error. This sequence joins TRBV20-1 and TRBJ2-2; 14 bases are a match to TRBD2. CDR1 is DFQATT, CDR2 SNEGSKA, per germline (reference sequence). The CDR3 extends over 15 amino acids. The CDR3 DNA reads TGCAGTGCTAGAAGGACTAGCGGGAGGCCCGGGGGGCTGTTTTTT. Protein product: CSARRTSGRPGGLFF.

The chain combines TRBV19 with TRBJ1-1, with D perhaps TRBD1 (6 bases). CDR1 and CDR2 (germline): LNHDA, SQIVND (reference sequence). With 4 bases removed from V and 10 bases from J, the gap between germline ends came to 19 bases. The CDR3 loop spans 14 amino acids. The CDR3 spells CASSTTNRATGAFF. The CDR3 region has the DNA TGTGCCAGTAGTACGACCAACAGGGCCACGGGAGCTTTCTTT.

As concerns this clonotype: One base away lies a much larger clone, so this may be a sequencing read error. This rearrangement joins TRBV6-5 to TRBJ1-5, with D uncertain. There are 17 residues in the CDR3. The germline V gene has CDR1 MNHEY and CDR2 SVGAGI. V was cut by 5 bases and J by 5 bases, with 22 bases left in between. In DNA form, the CDR3 reads TGTGCCAGCAGTGCGTGGCAGCTGCCCGGCCGTGATCAGCCCCAGCATTTT. The encoded protein is CASSAWQLPGRDQPQHF.

This clonotype was seen a handful of times. The chain employs TRBV14 and TRBJ2-1; maybe TRBD2 (5 bases). With 4 bases removed from V and 9 bases from J, the gap between germline ends came to 10 bases. The CDR3 consists of 12 residues. Germline V gene sequence: CDR1 SGHDN, CDR2 FVKESK. In nucleotides, the CDR3 is TGTGCCAGCAGCCCCGAGGGCAGTGAGCAGTTCTTC. It specifies CASSPEGSEQFF.

This clonotype was seen repeatedly, ten times or more. V and J are TRBV3-1 and TRBJ2-1; a possible D gene is TRBD1 (6 bases). Germline V gene lookup returns CDR1 LGHDT and CDR2 YNNKEL (reference sequence). Trimming took off 6 bases at V and 8 bases at J, with 17 bases between the two ends. The CDR3 has 14 amino acids. In DNA, the CDR3 is TGTGCCAGCAGTCAAATAACAGGGAGTCATGAGCAGTTCTTC. This codes for CASSQITGSHEQFF.

This clonotype showed up many times. This chain joins TRBV4-2 and TRBJ1-2; D unclear. V dropped 0 bases and J dropped 4 bases, with 9 bases sitting between them. The V gene's germline CDR1 is LGHNA and CDR2 YNFKEQ. There are 14 residues in the CDR3. In DNA, the CDR3 is TGTGCCAGCAGCCAAGATTTGGAGATCTATGGCTACACCTTC. Residues: CASSQDLEIYGYTF.

This clonotype was counted ten times or more. J is TRBJ1-2 and V is TRBV7-9, with D unresolved. Trimming cost V 4 bases and J 2 bases, with 17 bases left between them. Germline lookup yields CDR1 SEHNR and CDR2 FQNEAQ (reference sequence). This CDR3 is 16 amino acids long. CDR3 sequence (DNA): TGTGCCAGCAGCTCCTTGGCGGGGTATGGAAACTATGGCTACACCTTC. Translated: CASSSLAGYGNYGYTF.

This clonotype was counted many times. This chain joins TRBV28 and TRBJ2-7; 8 bases map to TRBD1. V lost 6 bases and J lost 3; bases outside the gene matches: 7. The CDR3 consists of 14 residues. Germline CDR1 MDHEN, CDR2 SYDVKM. The CDR3, as DNA: TGTGCCAGCAGGCTCGGACAGGGCCTCTACGAGCAGTACTTC. The encoded protein is CASRLGQGLYEQYF. Using reference TRBV28 and TRBJ2-7 for the parts outside the CDR3, the full variable domain is DVKVTQSSRYLVKRTGEKVFLECVQDMDHENMFWYRQDPGLGLRLIYFSYDVKMKEKGDIPEGYSVSREKKERFSLILESASTNQTSMYLCASRLGQGLYEQYFGPGTRLTVT.

Regarding this clonotype: A much larger clone is a single base away; this may be a read error. V gene TRBV30 combines with J gene TRBJ2-7, with TRBD2 matching 8 bases. This CDR3 comprises 20 residues. Germline V gene sequence: CDR1 GTSNPN, CDR2 SVGIG (reference sequence). CDR3 amino acids: CAWSVGIGLASLIVSYEQHF. In DNA, the CDR3 is TGTGCCTGGAGTGTTGGGATCGGACTAGCCTCCCTGATCGTCTCCTACGAGCAGCACTTC.

This clonotype showed up many times. V and J are TRBV18 and TRBJ2-7, with 10 bases identical to TRBD2. The CDR3 is made up of 15 amino acids. With 6 bases clipped from V and 7 bases from J, the junction kept 12 bases outside the gene matches. Germline V lookup: CDR1 KGHSH, CDR2 LQKENI. This chain's CDR3 is CASSSSGRALGEQYF. The DNA of the CDR3 is TGTGCCAGCTCGTCAAGCGGGAGGGCCCTCGGAGAGCAGTACTTC. Drawing the rest from reference TRBV18 and TRBJ2-7, the complete variable domain is NAGVMQNPRHLVRRRGQEARLRCSPMKGHSHVYWYRQLPEEGLKFMVYLQKENIIDESGMPKERFSAEFPKEGPSILRIQQVVRGDSAAYFCASSSSGRALGEQYFGPGTRLTVT.

This clonotype has at least ten counts. The J gene is TRBJ2-2, the V gene TRBV3-1, with D unclear. Looked up from germline, CDR1 is LGHDT and CDR2 is YNNKEL (reference sequence). The V and J ends lost 0 bases and 9 bases respectively, with 11 bases between them. The CDR3 is 14 amino acids. DNA of the CDR3: TGTGCCAGCAGCCAAGAAACTGGTCCAAGGGAGCTGTTTTTT. Translation gives CASSQETGPRELFF.

Many counts were recorded for this clonotype. The chain is built from TRBV5-1 and TRBJ2-2; D is undetermined. V lost 1 base, J lost 4 bases, and 11 bases lay in between. The CDR3 is 15 amino acids. CDR1 SGHRS and CDR2 YFSETQ come from the germline V gene. The CDR3 DNA reads as TGCGCCAGCAGCTTGAGACGGAAGTCCACCGGGGAGCTGTTTTTT. It encodes CASSLRRKSTGELFF.

For this clonotype: It may be a read error: a sequence one base away is much more abundant. The CDR3 does not close with the conserved phenylalanine or tryptophan, likely indicating a read error. CDR3 sequence: CASSAGTRSETQYL. In DNA, the CDR3 is TGTGCCAGCAGCGCCGGGACTAGAAGCGAGACCCAGTACCTC. The chain combines TRBV27 with TRBJ2-5; 8 nucleotides agree with TRBD2. In germline, CDR1 is MNHEY, CDR2 SMNVEV (reference sequence). The CDR3 is 14 amino acids. V shed 6 bases and J 5 bases; nucleotides not matched to a gene: 8.

This clonotype has at least ten counts. The chain carries TRBV6-5 and TRBJ2-3, with TRBD1 matching 11 bases. The CDR3 runs 15 residues. Germline assignment: CDR1 MNHEY and CDR2 SVGAGI. With 7 bases clipped from V and 4 bases from J, the junction kept 7 bases outside the gene matches. CDR3 DNA sequence: TGTGCCAGCAAACGGACAGGGGGCAGCGCAGATACGCAGTATTTT. Its protein product is CASKRTGGSADTQYF.